Below, 19 T cell receptor beta chains from the same sample are listed, as sequenced in a study of blood T cells in healthy people across ages (dated by TCRdb to the mid-2010s). The library was produced with 5' RACE. For sequencing, an Illumina HiSeq 2500 was employed. A second roughly 6 to 11 cycle PCR used a sample-barcoded 5' primer and a J-beta primer mix. Through fastp at Q25 and MiXCR, TCRdb rebuilt clones from the public reads, retaining in-frame beta chains. CDR3 protein duplicates are merged, each entry listing the most common genes and DNA. Across this sample there are about 800,000 distinct CDR3 sequences, with about 46% seen only once. Jointly, the top ten make up roughly 18% of the sample. The sequenced sample consisted of blood. The receptor source for this set is an elderly man in good health.

The chain has TRBV20-1 and TRBJ2-1; D not resolved. CDR3 length: 11 residues. Between the trimmed V and J ends, which lost 0 bases and 8 bases, there was a span of 5 bases. Germline V gene data show CDR1 as DFQATT and CDR2 as SNEGSKA (reference sequence). CDR3 residues: CSARDFDEQFF. CDR3 nucleotide sequence: TGCAGTGCTAGAGATTTCGATGAGCAGTTCTTC.

In the case of this clonotype: This may stem from a read error, because a much larger clone lies one nucleotide away. J is TRBJ2-1 and V is TRBV5-1; D is unresolved. The CDR3 sequence is 15 residues long. Germline V gene data show CDR1 as SGHRS and CDR2 as YFSETQ. Trimming shortened V by 0 bases and J by 10 bases, and 17 bases separated the two germline ends. The CDR3 DNA sequence: TGCGCCAGCAGCTTGGGACCAGGATACTCCTACGAGCAGTTCTTC. Residues: CASSLGPGYSYEQFF.

Points on this clonotype: Being one base from a much bigger clone, this may be a read error. This CDR3 reads CASSLENNEQFF. The CDR3 DNA is TGCGCCAGCAGCTTGGAGAACAATGAGCAGTTCTTC. The gene calls are TRBV5-1 and TRBJ2-1; D ambiguous. The V gene's germline CDR1 is SGHRS and CDR2 YFSETQ. Deletions cut 0 bases from V and 5 bases from J, with 3 bases between. The CDR3 is made up of 12 amino acids.

The rearrangement joins TRBV24-1 to TRBJ2-3; a possible D gene is TRBD2 (5 bases). Trimming took 5 bases from V and 2 from J, leaving 7 bases between them. Germline V gives CDR1 KGHDR, CDR2 SFDVKD. The CDR3 consists of 13 residues. In DNA, the CDR3 is TGTGCCACCAGTGCGAGGGTCACAGATACGCAGTATTTT. This gives the protein CATSARVTDTQYF.

The V gene is TRBV20-1, the J gene TRBJ2-3; 8 bases are a match to TRBD2. Germline values: CDR1 DFQATT, CDR2 SNEGSKA (reference sequence). The CDR3 totals 16 residues. Germline trimming cut 5 bases from V and 6 bases from J; bases unmatched to any gene: 16. The CDR3 DNA is TGCAGTGCTGGCACTTCAGGCGGGAGGAGTTGGGATACGCAGTATTTT. Its translation is CSAGTSGGRSWDTQYF.

About this clonotype itself: A junction end diverges from the germline sequence, so it may reflect a read error. The V and J genes are TRBV5-1 and TRBJ2-5, with D possibly TRBD1 on 6 matching bases. The CDR3 consists of 16 residues. CDR1 and CDR2 (germline): SGHRS, YFSETQ. The CDR3 loop reads CASGLGAAGTTYGQYF. The CDR3 DNA reads TGCGCCAGCGGCTTGGGGGCCGCCGGTACTACCTACGGGCAGTACTTC.

This clonotype was picked up a small number of times. V and J are TRBV5-1 and TRBJ2-5, with D possibly being TRBD1 (6 bases). CDR1 and CDR2 (germline): SGHRS, YFSETQ. The CDR3 has 14 residues. Trimming left V 4 bases short and J 5 bases short, with 15 bases between. CDR3 DNA: TGCGCCAGCAGCCCCAACACCCAGGGGGAGACCCAGTACTTC. Translated, it gives CASSPNTQGETQYF.

Regarding this clonotype: An end of the junction does not agree with germline; a read error may underlie this. V and J are TRBV7-3 and TRBJ2-3; TRBD1 aligns across 7 bases. The CDR3 is 15 residues long. Germline loops: CDR1 SGHTA, CDR2 FQGTGA. The CDR3 DNA reads as TGTGCCGGCAGCTTAACGACAGGGCGAACAGATACGCAGTATTTT. Its protein is CAGSLTTGRTDTQYF.

The V and J genes are TRBV6-5 and TRBJ2-3; D might be TRBD2 (6 bases). The CDR3 runs 15 residues. The V end lost 2 bases, the J end lost 3 bases, and 12 bases lay between the germline ends. The germline gives CDR1 MNHEY, CDR2 SVGAGI. In DNA, the CDR3 is TGTGCCAGCAGTTACCGTGGTAGCGGAACAGATACGCAGTATTTT. Translated: CASSYRGSGTDTQYF.

Points on this clonotype: Since a much larger clone is just one base distant, this may be a read error. The rearrangement joins TRBV20-1 to TRBJ2-1; 14 bases match TRBD2. Germline values: CDR1 DFQATT, CDR2 SNEGSKA (reference sequence). The CDR3 covers 18 residues. Written as DNA, the CDR3 is TGCAGTGCTAACCGGATGGGACTAGCGGGAGTATCCTACAATGAGCGGTTCTTC. Amino acids: CSANRMGLAGVSYNERFF.

Judged by abundance, this clonotype is large. J is TRBJ1-5 and V is TRBV28; TRBD1 matches at 8 bases. Germline assignment: CDR1 MDHEN and CDR2 SYDVKM. V lost 4 bases, J lost 7 bases, and 9 bases stayed unmatched. The CDR3 sequence is 15 residues long. CDR3 sequence: CASSWRTGTEQPQHF. In nucleotides, the CDR3 is TGTGCCAGCAGTTGGAGGACAGGGACGGAGCAGCCCCAGCATTTT.

The rearrangement joins TRBV3-1 to TRBJ2-1; 8 bases are a match to TRBD2. CDR1 LGHDT and CDR2 YNNKEL come from the germline V gene (reference sequence). The CDR3 extends over 15 amino acids. V trimming: 1 base; J trimming: 4 bases; junction bases outside the gene matches: 3. The CDR3 sequence is CASSQGSGGYNEQFF. The DNA of the CDR3 is TGTGCCAGCAGCCAAGGAAGCGGGGGATACAATGAGCAGTTCTTC.

The chain links TRBV24-1 to TRBJ1-5, with 9 nucleotides matching TRBD1. Germline loops: CDR1 KGHDR, CDR2 SFDVKD. Trimming at V came to 4 bases and at J to 3 bases, leaving 6 bases not matched to a gene. The CDR3 totals 16 residues. CDR3 DNA sequence: TGTGCCACCAGTGACCCGGGGACAGGGTTCAATCAGCCCCAGCATTTT. Its protein product is CATSDPGTGFNQPQHF.

This clonotype has just one count. V gene TRBV10-3 combines with J gene TRBJ2-1, with 12 bases that match TRBD2. Germline lookup yields CDR1 ENHRY and CDR2 SYGVKD. Trimming took 6 bases from V and 0 from J; bases not matched to a gene: 9. The length of the CDR3 is 18 residues. The CDR3 DNA follows: TGTGCCATCAGAGCGACTAGCGGGGGCGCCAGCTCCTACAATGAGCAGTTCTTC. Its translation: CAIRATSGGASSYNEQFF.

The chain is built from TRBV11-2 and TRBJ1-4, with D perhaps matching TRBD1 (5 bases). Looked up from germline, CDR1 is SGHAT and CDR2 is FQNNGV. The CDR3 extends over 15 amino acids. V lost 0 bases and J 7 bases, leaving 12 bases between the germline ends. The CDR3 loop is CASSLDRGAVEKLFF. Here the CDR3 DNA reads TGTGCCAGCAGCTTAGATCGAGGGGCTGTTGAAAAACTGTTTTTT.

V and J are TRBV29-1 and TRBJ2-5, with 9 bases matching TRBD2. The CDR3 extends over 15 amino acids. The ends lost 4 bases at V and 11 bases at J; junction bases unmatched: 17. Germline V gene sequence: CDR1 SQVTM, CDR2 ANQGSEA. The CDR3 bases are TGCAGCGTTGCTTATAGCGGGAGCCTTTTAGATGAGCAGTACTTC. Residues: CSVAYSGSLLDEQYF.

This clonotype was seen just once. The genes are TRBV21-1 and TRBJ2-5; no DNA check was done on the table's D call, TRBD2. TRBV21-1 is designated a pseudogene. CDR3 length: 14 amino acids. CDR3 sequence (DNA): TGTGCCAGCTGGAGGGAGGCCGACCAAGAGACCCAGTACTTC. As protein: CASWREADQETQYF.

The sample holds many counts of this clonotype. Germline and junction disagree at one end, which may indicate a read error. This sequence joins TRBV7-2 and TRBJ2-7, with 7 bases matching TRBD2. From germline, CDR1 is SGHTA and CDR2 FQGNSA. The CDR3 consists of 15 residues. This CDR3 is CASSFGGSISNEQYF. Written as DNA, the CDR3 is TGTGCCAGCAGCTTTGGCGGGAGTATCTCCAACGAGCAGTACTTC.

The CDR3 DNA reads TGCGCCAGCAGCTTGAGAGAGGGTCTGACCGGGGAGCTGTTTTTT. Encoded protein: CASSLREGLTGELFF. This chain connects TRBV5-1 to TRBJ2-2, with D tentatively TRBD2 (5 bases). The germline gives CDR1 SGHRS, CDR2 YFSETQ. V shed 1 base and J shed 5 bases, with 12 bases lying between them. CDR3 size: 15 residues. Filled out from reference TRBV5-1 and TRBJ2-2, the complete variable domain reads KAGVTQTPRYLIKTRGQQVTLSCSPISGHRSVSWYQQTPGQGLQFLFEYFSETQRNKGNFPGRFSGRQFSNSRSEMNVSTLELGDSALYLCASSLREGLTGELFFGEGSRLTVL.